Listed here are 21 T cell receptor beta chains from one sample, sequenced in a study of T cells in localized non-small cell lung cancer. Using immunoSEQ multiplex PCR, the repertoire was profiled, and TCRdb retains in-frame clones only, with some absent. The sample has around 36,000 clones, around 81% seen once; the top ten hold under 8%. This specimen consisted of peripheral blood mononuclear cells, obtained before any cancer treatment. The origin of the receptors is a male donor older than 55 with stage II lung adenocarcinoma.

This clone was observed once. The chain recombines TRBV7-6 with TRBJ1-1; a possible D gene is TRBD1 (6 bases). V lost 3 bases and J 5 bases, leaving 10 bases between the germline ends. The CDR3 sequence is 13 residues long. CDR1 and CDR2 from the germline V gene are SGHVS and FNYEAQ. CDR3 loop: CASSFQGRTEAFF. The CDR3 DNA follows: TGTGCCAGCAGCTTTCAGGGGCGGACTGAAGCTTTCTTT.

The V call is TRBV5-1, the J call TRBJ1-2; 7 bases fit TRBD1. The junction had 27 bases not matched to a gene; V was cut back by 0 bases and J by 4 bases. This CDR3 has 22 residues. Germline CDR1 and CDR2: SGHRS and YFSETQ. The CDR3 protein is CASSLERGDSPKASLSLYGYTF. CDR3 in DNA: TGCGCCAGCAGCTTGGAGAGAGGGGACAGTCCTAAAGCGAGCCTTTCTCTCTATGGCTACACCTTC.

This chain uses TRBV7-9 with TRBJ2-5; 7 bases line up with TRBD2. The CDR3 has 13 residues. V shed 7 bases, J shed 3 bases, and the junction held 5 bases outside the gene matches. Germline values: CDR1 SEHNR, CDR2 FQNEAQ (reference sequence). The CDR3 DNA follows: TGTGCCAGCACCTACCGGGGGGAAGAGACCCAGTACTTC. This sequence encodes CASTYRGEETQYF.

V is TRBV9 and J is TRBJ2-7, with TRBD1 as a possible D gene (5 bases). There are 14 residues in the CDR3. V shed 0 bases and J shed 1 base, with 8 bases lying between them. Germline V gene sequence: CDR1 SGDLS, CDR2 YYNGEE. CDR3 in DNA: TGTGCCAGCAGCGTAGGGGCAGGGTCCTACGAGCAGTACTTC. It is translated as CASSVGAGSYEQYF.

This chain connects TRBV27 to TRBJ2-6, with a tentative D call TRBD1 (6 bases). The CDR3 spans 15 residues. V was pared by 7 bases and J by 1 base, with 11 bases between. Germline loops: CDR1 MNHEY, CDR2 SMNVEV (reference sequence). The CDR3 spells CASTRTGSGANVLTF. CDR3 nucleotides: TGTGCCAGCACCCGAACAGGGTCTGGGGCCAACGTCCTGACTTTC.

This clone has just a few counts. V and J are TRBV28 and TRBJ1-5; 9 nucleotides match TRBD1. V shed 6 bases and J 2 bases; nucleotides not matched to a gene: 2. CDR3 length: 14 amino acids. The germline gives CDR1 MDHEN, CDR2 SYDVKM. CDR3 region: CASRGQGGNQPQHF. DNA for the CDR3: TGTGCCAGCAGGGGACAGGGCGGCAATCAGCCCCAGCATTTT.

The rearrangement joins TRBV14 to TRBJ1-2, with a tentative D call TRBD1 (6 bases). Germline loops: CDR1 SGHDN, CDR2 FVKESK. V lost 0 bases to trimming and J lost 8 bases, with 13 bases between them. The CDR3 runs 14 residues. CDR3 loop: CASSQDLRDNGYTF. The DNA of the CDR3 is TGTGCCAGCAGCCAAGACTTGAGGGACAACGGCTACACCTTC.

V gene TRBV11-3 combines with J gene TRBJ2-7, with D uncertain. CDR3 size: 13 residues. Germline V gene lookup returns CDR1 SGHNT and CDR2 YENEEA. Trimming took 0 bases from V and 1 from J, leaving 4 bases between them. CDR3 loop: CASSLDPSYEQYF. CDR3 nucleotide sequence: TGTGCCAGCAGCTTAGATCCTTCCTACGAGCAGTACTTC.

This clone was picked up a small number of times. V usage is TRBV18 and J usage is TRBJ2-7; D is ambiguous. Germline lookup yields CDR1 KGHSH and CDR2 LQKENI. This CDR3 has 14 amino acids. V was trimmed by 2 bases and J by 2 bases, leaving 10 bases between them. The CDR3 region is CASSPRLGTYEQYF. DNA for the CDR3: TGTGCCAGCTCACCAAGGCTGGGGACCTACGAGCAGTACTTC.

V and J are TRBV5-1 and TRBJ2-1; TRBD2 is a possible D gene (5 bases). From germline, CDR1 is SGHRS and CDR2 YFSETQ. Trimming stripped 2 bases from V and 0 bases from J, with 9 bases between. The CDR3 consists of 15 residues. CDR3 loop: CASSLDGSSYNEQFF. The CDR3 DNA follows: TGCGCCAGCAGCTTAGATGGGAGCTCCTACAATGAGCAGTTCTTC.

This chain connects TRBV30 to TRBJ2-5; 11 positions match TRBD2. The junction had 7 bases not matched to a gene; V was cut back by 8 bases and J by 5 bases. CDR3 size: 13 residues. Germline V gene lookup returns CDR1 GTSNPN and CDR2 SVGIG (reference sequence). DNA for the CDR3: TGTGCCGGGACGACTAGCGGGGTGGAGACCCAGTACTTC. This codes for CAGTTSGVETQYF. Drawing the rest from reference TRBV30 and TRBJ2-5, the complete variable domain is SQTIHQWPATLVQPVGSPLSLECTVEGTSNPNLYWYRQAAGRGLQLLFYSVGIGQISSEVPQNLSASRPQDRQFILSSKKLLLSDSGFYLCAGTTSGVETQYFGPGTRLLVL.

The chain links TRBV7-2 to TRBJ2-4, with D uncertain. This CDR3 spans 18 amino acids. V shed 0 bases and J shed 3 bases, with 18 bases lying between them. Germline CDR1 and CDR2: SGHTA and FQGNSA. The CDR3 reads CASSLAGPREDGKNIQYF. CDR3 coding DNA: TGTGCCAGCAGCTTAGCAGGACCCCGAGAGGATGGCAAAAACATTCAGTACTTC.

The chain has TRBV19 and TRBJ1-5; TRBD1 aligns across 10 bases. Germline V gives CDR1 LNHDA, CDR2 SQIVND (reference sequence). Trimming removed 6 bases from V and 4 bases from J; junction bases left unmatched: 6. The CDR3 length is 15 residues. CDR3 coding DNA: TGTGCCAGTAGGGGACAGGGGTGGGGGAATCAGCCCCAGCATTTT. Its protein product is CASRGQGWGNQPQHF.

This chain joins TRBV2 and TRBJ1-1; 7 bases fit TRBD1. V dropped 7 bases and J dropped 6; count of bases not matched to a gene: 2. This CDR3 region has 11 residues. The germline gives CDR1 SNHLY, CDR2 FYNNEI. For the CDR3, the DNA is TGTGCCAGCAACCAGGGGGCTGAAGCTTTCTTT. Translated: CASNQGAEAFF.

The sample holds a few counts of this clone. This chain connects TRBV27 to TRBJ2-7; TRBD2 matches 16 bases. V shed 10 bases, J shed 3 bases, and the junction held 12 bases outside the gene matches. Germline loops: CDR1 MNHEY, CDR2 SMNVEV (reference sequence). The CDR3 runs to 17 residues. Here the CDR3 DNA reads TGTGCCACCATGGGACTAGCGGGAGGGCCCCATTACTACGAGCAGTACTTC. This codes for CATMGLAGGPHYYEQYF.

The rearrangement uses TRBV5-6 and TRBJ2-1; TRBD1 agrees at 10 bases. V lost 2 bases to trimming and J lost 6 bases; unmatched junction nucleotides: 8. The CDR3 has 16 residues. Germline V gene lookup returns CDR1 SGHDT and CDR2 YYEEEE. The CDR3 DNA reads as TGTGCCAGCAGCTTACGTCGGACAGGGGGAGGCAATGAGCAGTTCTTC. Residues: CASSLRRTGGGNEQFF.

The rearrangement joins TRBV7-2 to TRBJ2-1; 9 bases match TRBD1. V lost 5 bases, J lost 7 bases, and 6 bases stayed unmatched. Per the germline V gene, CDR1 is SGHTA and CDR2 is FQGNSA. This CDR3 has 14 residues. CDR3 loop: CASSPDRGRNEQFF. In DNA, the CDR3 is TGTGCCAGCAGCCCGGACAGGGGCAGGAATGAGCAGTTCTTC.

The J gene is TRBJ2-2, the V gene TRBV28, with D possibly matching TRBD2 (5 bases). This CDR3 spans 13 amino acids. Trimming left V 6 bases short and J 7 bases short, with 12 bases between. Germline V gene sequence: CDR1 MDHEN, CDR2 SYDVKM. CDR3 protein: CASRDFGLGELFF. DNA for the CDR3: TGTGCCAGCAGGGACTTTGGACTCGGGGAGCTGTTTTTT.

This chain joins TRBV7-9 and TRBJ2-5; D may match TRBD1 or TRBD2 (5 bases each). The CDR3 is 15 amino acids. Germline assignment: CDR1 SEHNR and CDR2 FQNEAQ (reference sequence). Trimming removed 4 bases at V and 5 bases at J, with 17 bases between. CDR3 DNA sequence: TGTGCCAGCAGCTCCACCGAGGGGTGGAGGGAGACCCAGTACTTC. Its translation is CASSSTEGWRETQYF. The variable domain in full, completed from reference TRBV7-9 and TRBJ2-5, reads DTGVSQNPRHKITKRGQNVTFRCDPISEHNRLYWYRQTLGQGPEFLTYFQNEAQLEKSRLLSDRFSAERPKGSFSTLEIQRTEQGDSAMYLCASSSTEGWRETQYFGPGTRLLVL.

V usage is TRBV11-2 and J usage is TRBJ2-7, with D perhaps matching TRBD1 (6 bases). V lost 5 bases and J lost 1, with 18 bases in between. Germline V lookup: CDR1 SGHAT, CDR2 FQNNGV. The CDR3 is 16 residues long. The CDR3 DNA is TGTGCCAGCAGCCCCGAAGGGGGACACCTGTCCTACGAGCAGTACTTC. Residues: CASSPEGGHLSYEQYF.

This rearrangement joins TRBV30 to TRBJ1-5; TRBD1 aligns across 8 bases. The V and J ends lost 3 bases and 2 bases, in that order; junction bases with no gene match: 9. CDR1 is GTSNPN, CDR2 SVGIG, per germline (reference sequence). This CDR3 contains 16 residues. The CDR3 sequence is CAWSPLQGAGNQPQHF. The CDR3, as DNA: TGTGCCTGGAGCCCCCTCCAGGGGGCAGGCAATCAGCCCCAGCATTTT.